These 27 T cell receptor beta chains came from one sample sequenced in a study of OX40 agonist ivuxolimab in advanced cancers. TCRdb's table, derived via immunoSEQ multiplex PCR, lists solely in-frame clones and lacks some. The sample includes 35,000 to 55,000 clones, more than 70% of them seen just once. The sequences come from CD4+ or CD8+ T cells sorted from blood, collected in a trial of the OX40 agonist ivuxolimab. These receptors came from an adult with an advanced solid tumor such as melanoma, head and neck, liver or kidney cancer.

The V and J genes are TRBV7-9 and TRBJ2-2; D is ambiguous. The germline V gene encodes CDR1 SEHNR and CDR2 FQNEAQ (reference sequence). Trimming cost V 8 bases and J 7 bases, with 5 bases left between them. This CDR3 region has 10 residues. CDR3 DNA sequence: TGTGCCAGCGTGGGCGGGGAGCTGTTTTTT. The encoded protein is CASVGGELFF.

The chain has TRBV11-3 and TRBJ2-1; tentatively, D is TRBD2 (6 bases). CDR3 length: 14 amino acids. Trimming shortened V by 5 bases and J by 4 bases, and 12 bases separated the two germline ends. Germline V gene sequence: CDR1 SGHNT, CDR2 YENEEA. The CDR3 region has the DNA TGTGCCAGCAGCGTTTCCGGGACTTACAATGAGCAGTTCTTC. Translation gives CASSVSGTYNEQFF.

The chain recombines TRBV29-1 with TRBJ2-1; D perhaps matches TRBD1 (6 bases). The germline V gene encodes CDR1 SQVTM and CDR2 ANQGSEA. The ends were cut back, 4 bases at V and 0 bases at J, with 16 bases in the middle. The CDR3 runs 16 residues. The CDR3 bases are TGCAGCGTTGGAACATCTCGAGGGGGCTCCTACAATGAGCAGTTCTTC. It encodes CSVGTSRGGSYNEQFF.

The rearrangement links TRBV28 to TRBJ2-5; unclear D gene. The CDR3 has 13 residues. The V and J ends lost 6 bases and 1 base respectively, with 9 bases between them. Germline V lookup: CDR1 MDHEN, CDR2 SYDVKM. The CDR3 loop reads CASSRWSQETQYF. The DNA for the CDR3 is TGTGCCAGCAGCCGCTGGTCCCAAGAGACCCAGTACTTC.

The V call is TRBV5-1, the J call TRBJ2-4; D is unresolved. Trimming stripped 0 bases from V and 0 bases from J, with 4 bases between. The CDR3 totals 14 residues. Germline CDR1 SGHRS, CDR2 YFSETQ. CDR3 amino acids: CASSLGLAKNIQYF. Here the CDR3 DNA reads TGCGCCAGCAGCTTGGGTCTAGCCAAAAACATTCAGTACTTC.

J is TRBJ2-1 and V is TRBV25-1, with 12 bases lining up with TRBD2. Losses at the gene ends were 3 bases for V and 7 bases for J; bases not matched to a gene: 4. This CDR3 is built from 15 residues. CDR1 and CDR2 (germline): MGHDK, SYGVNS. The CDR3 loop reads CASSETSGRMNEQFF. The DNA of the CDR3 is TGTGCCAGCAGTGAGACTAGCGGGAGAATGAATGAGCAGTTCTTC.

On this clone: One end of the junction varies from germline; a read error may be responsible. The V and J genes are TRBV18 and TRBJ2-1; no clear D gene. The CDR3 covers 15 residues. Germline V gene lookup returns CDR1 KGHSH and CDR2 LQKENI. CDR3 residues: CASSPLLSSYNEQFF. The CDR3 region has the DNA TGTGCCAGCTCGCCACTGCTGAGCTCCTACAATGAGCAGTTCTTC. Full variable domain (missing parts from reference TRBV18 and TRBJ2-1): NAGVMQNPRHLVRRRGQEARLRCSPMKGHSHVYWYRQLPEEGLKFMVYLQKENIIDESGMPKERFSAEFPKEGPSILRIQQVVRGDSAAYFCASSPLLSSYNEQFFGPGTRLTVL.

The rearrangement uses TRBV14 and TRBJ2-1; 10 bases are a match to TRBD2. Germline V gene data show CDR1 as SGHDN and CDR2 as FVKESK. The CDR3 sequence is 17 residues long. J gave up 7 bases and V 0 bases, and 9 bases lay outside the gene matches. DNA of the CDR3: TGTGCCAGCAGCCAAGAGGAGACTAGCGGGTTTAGGAATGAGCAGTTCTTC. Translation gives CASSQEETSGFRNEQFF.

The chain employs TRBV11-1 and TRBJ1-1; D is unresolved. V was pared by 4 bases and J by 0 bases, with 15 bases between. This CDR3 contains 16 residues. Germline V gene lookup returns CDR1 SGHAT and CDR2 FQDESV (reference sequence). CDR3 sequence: CASSYPAGSMNTEAFF. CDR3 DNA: TGTGCCAGCAGCTACCCGGCGGGCAGCATGAACACTGAAGCTTTCTTT.

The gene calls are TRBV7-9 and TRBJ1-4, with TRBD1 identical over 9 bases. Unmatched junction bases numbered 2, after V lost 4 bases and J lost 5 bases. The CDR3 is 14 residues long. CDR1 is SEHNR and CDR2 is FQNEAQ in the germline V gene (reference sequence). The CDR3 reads CASSYRGRNEKLFF. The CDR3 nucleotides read TGTGCCAGCAGCTACAGGGGGCGCAATGAAAAACTGTTTTTT.

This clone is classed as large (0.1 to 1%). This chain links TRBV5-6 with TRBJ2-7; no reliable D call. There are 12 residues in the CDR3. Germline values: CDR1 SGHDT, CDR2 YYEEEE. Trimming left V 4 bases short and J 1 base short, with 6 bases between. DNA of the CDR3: TGTGCCAGCAGCCTTACATCCTACGAGCAGTACTTC. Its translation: CASSLTSYEQYF.

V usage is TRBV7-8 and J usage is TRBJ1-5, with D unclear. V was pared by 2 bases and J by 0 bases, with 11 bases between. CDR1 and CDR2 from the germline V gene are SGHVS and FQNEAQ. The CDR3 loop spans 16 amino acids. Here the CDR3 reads CASSLRPGYSNQPQHF. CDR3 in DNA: TGTGCCAGCAGCTTAAGGCCAGGCTATAGCAATCAGCCCCAGCATTTT.

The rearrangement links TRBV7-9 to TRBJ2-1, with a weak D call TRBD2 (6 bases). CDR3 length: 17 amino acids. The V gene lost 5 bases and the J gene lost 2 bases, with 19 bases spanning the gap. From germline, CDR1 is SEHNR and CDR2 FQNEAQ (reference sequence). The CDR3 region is CASSPSVGGRTYNEQFF. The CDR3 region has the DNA TGTGCCAGCAGCCCCAGTGTCGGGGGTCGCACCTACAATGAGCAGTTCTTC.

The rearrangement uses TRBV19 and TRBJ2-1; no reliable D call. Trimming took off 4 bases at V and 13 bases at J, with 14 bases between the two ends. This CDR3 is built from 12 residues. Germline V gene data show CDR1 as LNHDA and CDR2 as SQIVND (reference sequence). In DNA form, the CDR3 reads TGTGCCAGTAGTAGGGTGGGCAATCCCCAGTTCTTC. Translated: CASSRVGNPQFF.

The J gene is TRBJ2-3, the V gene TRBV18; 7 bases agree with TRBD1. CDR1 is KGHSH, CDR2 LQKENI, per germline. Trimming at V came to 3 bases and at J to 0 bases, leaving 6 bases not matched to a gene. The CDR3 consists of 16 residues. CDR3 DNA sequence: TGTGCCAGCTCACCTGAGGGGGCGACTAGCACAGATACGCAGTATTTT. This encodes CASSPEGATSTDTQYF.

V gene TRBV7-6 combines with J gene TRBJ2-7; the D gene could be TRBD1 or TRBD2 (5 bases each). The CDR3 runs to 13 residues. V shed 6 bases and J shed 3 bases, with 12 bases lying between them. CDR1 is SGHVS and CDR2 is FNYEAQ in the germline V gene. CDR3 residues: CASRTGGGYEQYF. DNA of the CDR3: TGTGCCAGCAGAACCGGTGGGGGCTACGAGCAGTACTTC.

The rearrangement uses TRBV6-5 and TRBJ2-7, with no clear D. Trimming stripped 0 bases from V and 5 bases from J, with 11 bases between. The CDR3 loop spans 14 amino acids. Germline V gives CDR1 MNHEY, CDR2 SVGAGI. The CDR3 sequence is CASSYSPATNEQYF. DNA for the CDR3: TGTGCCAGCAGTTACTCCCCGGCCACTAACGAGCAGTACTTC.

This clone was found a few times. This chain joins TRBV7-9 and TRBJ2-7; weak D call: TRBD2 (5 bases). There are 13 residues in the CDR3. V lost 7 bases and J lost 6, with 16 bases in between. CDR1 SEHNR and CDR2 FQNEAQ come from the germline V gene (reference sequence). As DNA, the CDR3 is TGTGCCAGCACCCGGAGCGGCTCGGGCGAGCAGTACTTC. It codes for CASTRSGSGEQYF.

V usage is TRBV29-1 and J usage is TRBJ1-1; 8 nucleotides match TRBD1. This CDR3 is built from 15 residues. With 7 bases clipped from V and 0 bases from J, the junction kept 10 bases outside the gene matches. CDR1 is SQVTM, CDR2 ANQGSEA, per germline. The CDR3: CSASPGQVMNTEAFF. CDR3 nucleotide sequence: TGCAGCGCCTCACCGGGACAGGTCATGAACACTGAAGCTTTCTTT.

DNA for the CDR3: TGTGCCAGTAATCCGGAGGGAGGCTACGAGCAGTACTTC. It yields the protein CASNPEGGYEQYF. This chain joins TRBV19 and TRBJ2-7; TRBD2 might be the D (6 bases). Trimming removed 7 bases from V and 3 bases from J, with 13 bases in between. This CDR3 spans 13 amino acids. Looked up from germline, CDR1 is LNHDA and CDR2 is SQIVND (reference sequence).

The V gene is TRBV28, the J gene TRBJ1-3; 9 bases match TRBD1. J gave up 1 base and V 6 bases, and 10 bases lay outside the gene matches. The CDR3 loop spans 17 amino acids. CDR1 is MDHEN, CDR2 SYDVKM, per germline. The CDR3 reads CASRLFTGGLSGNTIYF. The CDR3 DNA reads TGTGCCAGCAGACTTTTTACAGGGGGCTTATCTGGAAACACCATATATTTT.

The CDR3, as DNA: TGTGCCAGCAGCTTAAGGGGGACTAGGGAGACCCAGTACTTC. This codes for CASSLRGTRETQYF. V gene TRBV7-9 combines with J gene TRBJ2-5; 8 positions match TRBD2. Germline V gene data show CDR1 as SEHNR and CDR2 as FQNEAQ (reference sequence). The CDR3 contains 14 residues. V lost 2 bases and J lost 5; bases outside the gene matches: 4.

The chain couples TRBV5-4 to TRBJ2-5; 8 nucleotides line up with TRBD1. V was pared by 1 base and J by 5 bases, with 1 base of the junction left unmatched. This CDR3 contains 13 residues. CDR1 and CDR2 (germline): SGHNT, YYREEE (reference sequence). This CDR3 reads CASSLRQGETQYF. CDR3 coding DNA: TGTGCCAGCAGCTTGCGACAGGGGGAGACCCAGTACTTC.

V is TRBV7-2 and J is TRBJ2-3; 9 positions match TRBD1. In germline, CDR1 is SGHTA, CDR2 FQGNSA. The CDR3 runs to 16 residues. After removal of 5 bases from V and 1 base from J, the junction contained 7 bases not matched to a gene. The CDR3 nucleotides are TGTGCCAGCAGCCGCACGAGGGACAGGGGCACAGATACGCAGTATTTT. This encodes CASSRTRDRGTDTQYF.

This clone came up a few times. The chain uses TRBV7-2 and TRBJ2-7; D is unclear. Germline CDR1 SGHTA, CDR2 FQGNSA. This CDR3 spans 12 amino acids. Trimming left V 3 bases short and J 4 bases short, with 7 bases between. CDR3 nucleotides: TGTGCCAGCAGCTTGTCCTCGTACGAGCAGTACTTC. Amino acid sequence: CASSLSSYEQYF.

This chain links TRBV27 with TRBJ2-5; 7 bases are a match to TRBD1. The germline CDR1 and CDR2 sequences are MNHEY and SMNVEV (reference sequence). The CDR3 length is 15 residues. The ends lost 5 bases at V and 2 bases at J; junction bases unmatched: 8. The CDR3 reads CASSAYRGLQETQYF. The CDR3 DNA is TGTGCCAGCAGTGCCTACAGGGGCCTTCAAGAGACCCAGTACTTC.

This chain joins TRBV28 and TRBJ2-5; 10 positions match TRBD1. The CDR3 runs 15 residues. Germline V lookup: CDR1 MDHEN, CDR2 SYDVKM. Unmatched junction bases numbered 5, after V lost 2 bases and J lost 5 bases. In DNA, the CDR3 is TGTGCCAGCAGTTTAAGGCAGGACAGGGGGGAGACCCAGTACTTC. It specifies CASSLRQDRGETQYF.